A selection of T cell receptor beta chains follows, all from one sample in a study of blood T cell repertoires in COVID-19. TCRdb keeps only in-frame clones here, not all; method: immunoSEQ multiplex PCR. The table lists fewer than 300,000 clones, 90% of them singletons. Material: PBMCs or T cells enriched from blood (not recorded which). These receptors were collected from a woman in her 30s who had recovered from COVID-19. Each CDR3 is given with its conserved first and last residue. Each record gives: D gene, V gene, clone size, J gene, CDR3 protein, CDR3 DNA. A D gene is named only where the DNA matches it firmly. The size field is filled for only some rows; it gives once, few, many or a size class.

D: NA
V: TRBV7-2
size: NA
J: TRBJ2-2
CDR3: CASSLVWPGGANTGELFF
DNA: TGTGCCAGCAGCTTAGTGTGGCCGGGGGGCGCGAACACCGGGGAGCTGTTTTTT

D: TRBD1
V: TRBV6-5
size: NA
J: TRBJ1-4
CDR3: CASSPGGNPGEKLFF
DNA: TGTGCCAGCAGCCCAGGGGGTAATCCGGGTGAAAAACTGTTTTTT

D: NA
V: TRBV20-1
size: NA
J: TRBJ2-1
CDR3: CSAERVDEQFF
DNA: TGCAGTGCCGAGAGGGTCGATGAGCAGTTCTTC

D: NA
V: TRBV29-1
size: NA
J: TRBJ2-5
CDR3: CSGGQGGTQTQYF
DNA: TGCAGCGGCGGGCAGGGTGGGACTCAGACCCAGTACTTC

D: NA
V: TRBV4-3
size: NA
J: TRBJ1-5
CDR3: CASSQQEDQLQHF
DNA: TGCGCCAGCAGCCAACAGGAGGATCAGCTCCAGCATTTT

D: NA
V: TRBV14
size: once
J: TRBJ2-1
CDR3: CASSQVFPNNEQFF
DNA: TGTGCCAGCAGCCAAGTATTCCCTAACAATGAGCAGTTCTTC

D: TRBD1
V: TRBV2
size: NA
J: TRBJ2-5
CDR3: CAYVRLKTGNEETQYF
DNA: TGTGCCTATGTAAGGCTAAAGACAGGGAACGAAGAGACCCAGTACTTC

D: TRBD1
V: TRBV7-8
size: NA
J: TRBJ2-3
CDR3: CASSPRQGKGTDTQYF
DNA: TGTGCCAGCAGCCCCAGACAGGGAAAGGGCACAGATACGCAGTATTTT

D: TRBD2
V: TRBV28
size: NA
J: TRBJ2-1
CDR3: CASISRASGRNEQFF
DNA: TGTGCCAGCATCTCTCGGGCTAGCGGTAGAAATGAGCAGTTCTTC

D: TRBD1
V: TRBV27
size: NA
J: TRBJ1-2
CDR3: CASSLGQDYGYTF
DNA: TGTGCCAGCAGTTTAGGACAGGACTATGGCTACACCTTC

D: TRBD1
V: TRBV6-2/TRBV6-3
size: few
J: TRBJ1-1
CDR3: CASSPGQGTPEAFF
DNA: TGTGCCAGCAGTCCGGGACAGGGGACCCCTGAAGCTTTCTTT

D: NA
V: TRBV30
size: NA
J: TRBJ1-6
CDR3: CAWSVDRDNSPLHF
DNA: TGTGCCTGGAGTGTAGATCGGGATAATTCACCCCTCCACTTT

D: TRBD2
V: TRBV28
size: NA
J: TRBJ2-1
CDR3: CASRLAGVFDEQFF
DNA: TGTGCCAGCAGACTAGCGGGAGTGTTCGATGAGCAGTTCTTC

D: NA
V: TRBV6-1
size: few
J: TRBJ2-3
CDR3: CASSDGTSTDTQYF
DNA: TGTGCCAGCAGTGACGGGACTAGCACAGATACGCAGTATTTT

D: NA
V: TRBV6-2/TRBV6-3
size: NA
J: TRBJ2-5
CDR3: CASSTWQYQETQYF
DNA: TGTGCCAGCAGTACGTGGCAGTACCAAGAGACCCAGTACTTC

D: NA
V: TRBV24-1
size: few
J: TRBJ1-1
CDR3: CATRGGGSPMNTEAFF
DNA: TGTGCCACCCGGGGAGGGGGAAGCCCTATGAACACTGAAGCTTTCTTT

D: TRBD2
V: TRBV27
size: NA
J: TRBJ2-1
CDR3: CASSLFFLAGGDNEQFF
DNA: TGTGCCAGCAGTTTATTCTTTCTAGCGGGAGGGGACAATGAGCAGTTCTTC

D: NA
V: TRBV4-2
size: NA
J: TRBJ2-7
CDR3: CASSYLSDSSYEQYF
DNA: TGTGCCAGCAGTTACTTAAGCGACAGCTCCTACGAGCAGTACTTC

D: NA
V: TRBV6-1
size: NA
J: TRBJ1-4
CDR3: CASSEKTATNEKLFF
DNA: TGTGCCAGCAGTGAGAAGACAGCAACTAATGAAAAACTGTTTTTT

D: TRBD1
V: TRBV5-1
size: NA
J: TRBJ1-1
CDR3: CASSLRGQENTEAFF
DNA: TGCGCCAGCAGCTTGCGGGGACAGGAGAACACTGAAGCTTTCTTT

D: NA
V: TRBV19
size: NA
J: TRBJ2-3
CDR3: CASSISLFGDKNTDTQYF
DNA: TGTGCCAGTAGTATCTCCCTGTTTGGGGACAAAAACACAGATACGCAGTATTTT

D: TRBD1
V: TRBV4-3
size: NA
J: TRBJ2-2
CDR3: CASSLTGANTGELFF
DNA: TGCGCCAGCAGCCTGACAGGGGCTAACACCGGGGAGCTGTTTTTT

D: NA
V: TRBV28
size: NA
J: TRBJ1-1
CDR3: CASVENPGGRGTEAFF
DNA: TGTGCCTCAGTGGAAAACCCGGGGGGCCGGGGAACTGAAGCTTTCTTT

D: NA
V: TRBV27
size: few
J: TRBJ2-1
CDR3: CASRTNSVEQFF
DNA: TGTGCCAGCAGGACAAACTCGGTCGAGCAGTTCTTC

D: NA
V: TRBV28
size: NA
J: TRBJ1-6
CDR3: CASSTEGTIRSPLHF
DNA: TGTGCCAGCAGTACCGAAGGGACAATTCGTTCACCCCTCCACTTT

D: NA
V: TRBV28
size: NA
J: TRBJ2-1
CDR3: CGGAQSQGRYNEQFF
DNA: TGCGGAGGGGCTCAATCGCAGGGCCGATACAATGAGCAGTTCTTC

D: NA
V: TRBV4-2
size: NA
J: TRBJ2-2
CDR3: CASSQDTVNTGELFF
DNA: TGTGCCAGCAGCCAAGATACGGTGAACACCGGGGAGCTGTTTTTT

D: NA
V: TRBV5-4
size: few
J: TRBJ1-2
CDR3: CASSFPSGGINYGYTF
DNA: TGTGCCAGCAGCTTTCCTTCGGGCGGGATTAACTATGGCTACACCTTC